The 30 T cell receptor beta chains in this list originate from one sample, sequenced in a study of esophageal squamous cell carcinoma under preoperative chemotherapy. Specified time point: before preoperative PTX-NDP chemotherapy. Each CDR3 protein gets one entry after TCRdb re-called the PCR reads with MiXCR. The table includes just over 30,000 distinct CDR3 sequences, roughly half detected once. This specimen was collected from a patient given preoperative chemotherapy. These receptors originate from a human donor with esophageal squamous cell carcinoma. The donor label of this sample is uncertain.

At least ten counts were recorded for this clonotype. The rearrangement joins TRBV27 to TRBJ2-5; D perhaps matches TRBD1 (6 bases). With the DNA end fitting TRBJ2-7 better, the J assignment may be wrong. The CDR3 has 14 residues. The V gene's germline CDR1 is MNHEY and CDR2 SMNVEV (reference sequence). CDR3 sequence (DNA): TGTGCCAGCAGTTCACAGGGTTGGAGCTACGAGCAGTACTTC. Its protein product is CASSSQGWSYEQYF.

This clonotype has just a few counts. The chain employs TRBV7-2 and TRBJ2-5; weak D call: TRBD2 (6 bases). The germline V and J ends were trimmed by 5 bases and 11 bases, with 30 bases remaining between them. CDR3 length: 17 residues. Germline V gene lookup returns CDR1 SGHTA and CDR2 FQGNSA. This CDR3 reads CASSPRAGGWGEDTQYF. CDR3 DNA sequence: TGTGCCAGCAGCCCCCGAGCCGGGGGATGGGGGGAAGATACGCAGTACTTC.

The V and J genes are TRBV12-3 or TRBV12-4 and TRBJ2-1; 7 bases align to TRBD2. The V gene end was trimmed by 4 bases and the J gene end by 4 bases; junction bases not matched to a gene: 10. This CDR3 comprises 16 residues. CDR3 sequence (DNA): TGTGCCAGCAGTTGGGAGGGCCGAGGGTCTTACAATGAGCAGTTCTTC. This encodes CASSWEGRGSYNEQFF.

Comments on this clonotype: The junction differs from germline at one of its ends, possibly a read error. The CDR3 nucleotides are TGTGCGGGCAGCGGGGACCGTGACGAAGATACCCAGTACTTC. This translates into CAGSGDRDEDTQYF. The chain is built from TRBV7-2 and TRBJ2-5; 7 nucleotides line up with TRBD2. Germline values: CDR1 SGHTA, CDR2 FQGNSA. This CDR3 has 14 residues.

For this clonotype: Its ends do not fully match the called genes, so a read error is possible. This chain connects TRBV7-6 to TRBJ2-5, with D hard to call. Germline CDR1 reads SGHVS; CDR2 reads FNYEAQ. The CDR3 is 14 amino acids. In nucleotides, the CDR3 is TGTGCCAGCAGCTTAGACGGGCACCAAAAGACCCGACACTTC. Translation gives CASSLDGHQKTRHF. Full variable domain (outside the CDR3, taken from reference TRBV7-6 and TRBJ2-5): GAGVSQSPRYKVTKRGQDVALRCDPISGHVSLYWYRQALGQGPEFLTYFNYEAQQDKSGLPNDRFSAERPEGSISTLTIQRTEQRDSAMYRCASSLDGHQKTRHFGPGTRLLVL.

V usage is TRBV6-1 and J usage is TRBJ2-5; perhaps D is TRBD1 or TRBD2 (6 bases each). The CDR3 has 16 amino acids. With 7 bases removed from V and 4 bases from J, the gap between germline ends came to 22 bases. Germline values: CDR1 MNHNS, CDR2 SASEGT. CDR3 region: CASTGYGGGDTETQYF. CDR3 nucleotide sequence: TGTGCCAGCACGGGGTATGGGGGCGGGGACACAGAGACCCAGTACTTC.

The sample holds one count of this clonotype. The rearrangement joins TRBV5-5 to TRBJ2-3, with TRBD1 matching over 9 bases. The V and J ends lost 5 bases and 3 bases, in that order; junction bases with no gene match: 7. The CDR3 sequence is 15 residues long. Germline V CDR1 and CDR2: SGHKS, YYEKEE (reference sequence). The CDR3 reads CASSYRDRVTDTQYF. As DNA, the CDR3 is TGTGCCAGCAGTTACCGGGACAGGGTAACAGATACGCAGTATTTT.

As to this clonotype: One end of the junction varies from germline; a read error may be responsible. The V call is TRBV11-3, the J call TRBJ2-5; no clear D gene. The CDR3 consists of 15 residues. Germline CDR1 reads SGHNT; CDR2 reads YENEEA. Written as DNA, the CDR3 is TGTGCCAGCAGCCAAGGAGACCCTGGGTCCAACGTCCTGTCCTTC. It yields the protein CASSQGDPGSNVLSF.

The chain couples TRBV10-3 to TRBJ1-5; 7 bases are shared with TRBD1. The germline V gene encodes CDR1 ENHRY and CDR2 SYGVKD. Trimming cost V 4 bases and J 1 base; bases outside gene matches: 4. This CDR3 comprises 15 residues. CDR3 residues: CAISGGQESNQPQHF. The CDR3 DNA reads TGTGCCATCAGTGGAGGACAGGAAAGCAATCAGCCCCAGCATTTT.

The chain combines TRBV24-1 with TRBJ2-3; 9 nucleotides line up with TRBD2. CDR1 and CDR2 from the germline V gene are KGHDR and SFDVKD. The CDR3 sequence is 17 residues long. J lost 4 bases, V lost 4 bases, and 11 bases had no gene match. CDR3 bases: TGTGCCACCAGTGACCCGGGTGGTAGCGGGAGCCCAGATACGCAGTATTTT. It yields the protein CATSDPGGSGSPDTQYF.

This clonotype has a handful of counts. The chain has TRBV7-2 and TRBJ2-5; 11 nucleotides align to TRBD2. Per the germline V gene, CDR1 is SGHTA and CDR2 is FQGNSA. Unmatched junction bases numbered 3, after V lost 7 bases and J lost 2 bases. The CDR3 extends over 14 amino acids. The CDR3, as DNA: TGTGCCAGCACTCCTAGCGGGAGGCAAGAGACCCAGTACTTC. This sequence encodes CASTPSGRQETQYF.

This clonotype was observed a few times. The gene calls are TRBV7-8 and TRBJ1-5, with 8 bases matching TRBD1. With V trimmed by 5 bases and J by 4 bases, 10 bases remained unmatched. The length of the CDR3 is 16 residues. Per germline, CDR1 SGHVS and CDR2 FQNEAQ. CDR3 nucleotides: TGTGCCAGCAGCGAGGGGACAGGAGGTGGTAATCAGCCCCAGCATTTT. Translated, it gives CASSEGTGGGNQPQHF.

This clonotype was seen a few times. The rearrangement uses TRBV7-6 and TRBJ2-5, with D tentatively TRBD2 (7 bases). The CDR3 has 15 residues. The V gene's germline CDR1 is SGHVS and CDR2 FNYEAQ. Trimming removed 1 base from V and 5 bases from J, with 14 bases in between. The CDR3 loop reads CASSLVGGRDETQYF. For the CDR3, the DNA is TGTGCCAGCAGCTTAGTCGGGGGGCGGGATGAGACCCAGTACTTC.

As concerns this clonotype: No conserved phenylalanine or tryptophan ends this CDR3, so it is likely a read error. Because the CDR3's place on the DNA is in doubt, the DNA is left out and the CDR3 is given as listed by TCRdb. V and J are TRBV7-2 and TRBJ2-5; TRBD1, the D gene given by the table, was not confirmed from the DNA. Germline CDR1 and CDR2: SGHTA and FQGNSA. The CDR3 has 17 amino acids, counting both end residues. The chain's CDR3 is CGGSSQGRARGTATWFS.

In the case of this clonotype: One end of the junction does not line up with germline, which may come from a read error. CDR3 sequence reads: CASSYAVNTGALYF. The CDR3, as DNA: TGTGCCAGCAGTTATGCCGTAAACACCGGGGCGCTGTATTTT. The rearrangement links TRBV7-2 to TRBJ2-2, with D perhaps TRBD1 or TRBD2 (5 bases each). The germline gives CDR1 SGHTA, CDR2 FQGNSA. This CDR3 has 14 amino acids.

This clonotype was counted many times. The chain links TRBV7-3 to TRBJ2-1, with a tentative D call TRBD1 (5 bases). Per the germline V gene, CDR1 is SGHTA and CDR2 is FQGTGA. Trimming stripped 2 bases from V and 2 bases from J, with 10 bases between. The CDR3 spans 15 residues. The CDR3 nucleotides read TGTGCCAGCAGCTTATCTCTGGGGCCCTACAATGAGCAGTTCTTC. It is translated as CASSLSLGPYNEQFF.

The table lists this clonotype with a few counts. The rearrangement joins TRBV20-1 to TRBJ2-1; D possibly corresponds to TRBD2 (6 bases). Germline CDR1 DFQATT, CDR2 SNEGSKA (reference sequence). With 3 bases removed from V and 8 bases from J, the gap between germline ends came to 20 bases. This CDR3 contains 15 residues. The DNA of the CDR3 is TGCAGTGCTAGCTTCCTCCGGGAGTTTGGGGATGAGCAGTTCTTC. Its protein product is CSASFLREFGDEQFF.

Only a few counts were recorded for this clonotype. V and J are TRBV7-2 and TRBJ2-7; no reliable D call. Deletions cut 1 base from V and 6 bases from J, with 10 bases between. This CDR3 comprises 13 residues. CDR1 and CDR2 (germline): SGHTA, FQGNSA. Here the CDR3 reads CASSLVPQSEQYF. Here the CDR3 DNA reads TGTGCCAGCAGCTTAGTTCCTCAGAGCGAGCAGTACTTC. The variable domain in full, completed from reference TRBV7-2 and TRBJ2-7, reads GAGVSQSPSNKVTEKGKDVELRCDPISGHTALYWYRQSLGQGLEFLIYFQGNSAPDKSGLPSDRFSAERTGGSVSTLTIQRTQQEDSAVYLCASSLVPQSEQYFGPGTRLTVT.

The chain joins TRBV7-3 to TRBJ2-5, with D tentatively TRBD1 or TRBD2 (6 bases each). The CDR3 consists of 17 residues. The V gene lost 5 bases and the J gene lost 8 bases, with 27 bases spanning the gap. The germline CDR1 and CDR2 sequences are SGHTA and FQGTGA. CDR3 in DNA: TGTGCCAGCAGCGCGGGGCTCGGGGGCCGGGACCAAAACACCCAGTACTTC. It specifies CASSAGLGGRDQNTQYF.

This chain connects TRBV11-3 to TRBJ2-3; D possibly uses TRBD1 or TRBD2 (5 bases each). V lost 3 bases and J lost 1, with 8 bases in between. CDR1 and CDR2 (germline): SGHNT, YENEEA. The length of the CDR3 is 14 residues. The CDR3 here is CASSFRGGTDTQYF. The DNA of the CDR3 is TGTGCCAGCAGCTTCCGAGGGGGCACAGATACGCAGTATTTT.

This rearrangement joins TRBV7-6 to TRBJ2-2; no firm D call. Trimming took off 2 bases at V and 16 bases at J, with 23 bases between the two ends. The CDR3 runs 15 residues. The germline V gene encodes CDR1 SGHVS and CDR2 FNYEAQ. CDR3 protein: CASSLPAANTDAQFF. The DNA of the CDR3 is TGTGCCAGCAGCTTACCGGCTGCGAACACAGATGCGCAGTTTTTT. Looking up the rest from reference TRBV7-6 and TRBJ2-2 gives the full variable domain: GAGVSQSPRYKVTKRGQDVALRCDPISGHVSLYWYRQALGQGPEFLTYFNYEAQQDKSGLPNDRFSAERPEGSISTLTIQRTEQRDSAMYRCASSLPAANTDAQFFGEGSRLTVL.

This sequence joins TRBV7-9 and TRBJ2-5; a possible D gene is TRBD2 (6 bases). The DNA end is more similar to TRBJ2-3, so the J call may be wrong. In germline, CDR1 is SEHNR, CDR2 FQNEAQ (reference sequence). CDR3 length: 16 residues. The CDR3, as DNA: TGTGCCAGCAGGGTACTTGGGCGGCGGGACCAAGAGACCCAGTATTTT. It specifies CASRVLGRRDQETQYF.

This clonotype was seen many times. This sequence joins TRBV6-1 and TRBJ2-1; D may correspond to TRBD1 or TRBD2 (6 bases each). This CDR3 is built from 14 residues. Trimming took off 5 bases at V and 4 bases at J, with 12 bases between the two ends. In germline, CDR1 is MNHNS, CDR2 SASEGT. The CDR3 sequence: CASSTGTAYNEQFF. The DNA of the CDR3 is TGTGCCAGCAGTACAGGGACTGCTTACAATGAGCAGTTCTTC.

The rearrangement uses TRBV11-3 and TRBJ2-3, with 7 bases matching TRBD2. The DNA end is more similar to TRBJ2-7, so the J call may be wrong. The CDR3 is made up of 14 amino acids. CDR1 and CDR2 from the germline V gene are SGHNT and YENEEA. For the CDR3, the DNA is TGTGCCAGCAGCTTGAAGCTAGCGGCCTACGAGCAGTACTTC. Residues: CASSLKLAAYEQYF.

The chain recombines TRBV7-3 with TRBJ2-3; D might be TRBD2 (6 bases). Germline V CDR1 and CDR2: SGHTA, FQGTGA. V was trimmed by 5 bases and J by 4 bases, leaving 10 bases between them. The CDR3 sequence is 13 residues long. The CDR3, as DNA: TGTGCCAGCAGCATACTAGCACCAGATACGCAGTATTTT. Translation gives CASSILAPDTQYF.

The rearrangement uses TRBV7-8 and TRBJ2-1; 8 nucleotides match TRBD1. The better agreement between TRBJ2-7 and the DNA end casts doubt on the J call. There are 14 residues in the CDR3. Germline V gene lookup returns CDR1 SGHVS and CDR2 FQNEAQ. CDR3 sequence (DNA): TGTGCCAGCAGCAGAGGACAGGGTTACAATGAGCAGTACTTC. This translates into CASSRGQGYNEQYF.

Regarding this clonotype: An end of the junction differs from the germline gene, which may be a read error. The V gene is TRBV7-2, the J gene TRBJ2-4, with D perhaps matching TRBD2 (7 bases). The germline gives CDR1 SGHTA, CDR2 FQGNSA. The CDR3 has 18 amino acids. The CDR3, as DNA: TGTGCCAGCAGCTATAGGGGGAGGGCCTCCGATGACCAAAACATCCAGTACTTC. Translation: CASSYRGRASDDQNIQYF.

The J gene is TRBJ2-3, the V gene TRBV7-7; 7 bases fit TRBD2. J was trimmed by 6 bases and V by 5 bases; bases with no gene match: 8. CDR3 length: 14 amino acids. Germline-derived CDR1 and CDR2 are SSHAT and FNYEAQ (reference sequence). CDR3: CASSPRGGRDTQYF. The CDR3 DNA follows: TGTGCCAGCAGCCCCCGGGGAGGGCGGGATACGCAGTATTTT.

On this clonotype: Sequence at one end of the junction differs from germline and may be a read error. The chain uses TRBV6-1 and TRBJ2-4, with D maybe TRBD1 (5 bases). The CDR3 has 13 amino acids. Per the germline V gene, CDR1 is MNHNS and CDR2 is SASEGT. Written as DNA, the CDR3 is TGTGCCAGGGGGCTTAGAGACAAAAACATGCAGTACTTC. It encodes CARGLRDKNMQYF.

The rearrangement links TRBV5-1 to TRBJ2-3, with 8 bases aligning to TRBD2. Germline values: CDR1 SGHRS, CDR2 YFSETQ. Trimming removed 10 bases from V and 4 bases from J; junction bases left unmatched: 11. CDR3 length: 14 amino acids. This chain's CDR3 is CAGSDGGDADTQYF. CDR3 bases: TGCGCCGGGAGCGACGGGGGGGACGCAGATACGCAGTATTTT.